The 30 T cell receptor beta chains below all came from one sample that was sequenced in a study of T-cell reconstitution after alpha-beta-depleted transplantation in children. Unique molecular identifiers were used in preparing the TCRbeta library. Via MiXCR, TCRdb re-called the PCR reads, giving one row per CDR3 protein. The repertoire holds about 240,000 distinct CDR3 sequences, roughly 26% seen once, with roughly 2.6% in the top ten. The sequenced sample was PBMCs, obtained before TCRalphabeta/CD19-depleted stem cell transplant. Every receptor here comes from a girl aged 2 to 9 with Fanconi anemia, due to receive a stem cell transplant.

This chain links TRBV28 with TRBJ2-3; D is unclear. The CDR3 loop spans 15 amino acids. Per the germline V gene, CDR1 is MDHEN and CDR2 is SYDVKM. Trimming took off 5 bases at V and 0 bases at J, with 12 bases between the two ends. CDR3 bases: TGTGCCAGCAGTCCTCCGACACCGAGCACAGATACGCAGTATTTT. Its translation: CASSPPTPSTDTQYF.

This clonotype was counted at least ten times. The chain has TRBV12-3 or TRBV12-4 and TRBJ2-7; TRBD2 agrees at 8 bases. The CDR3 consists of 16 residues. J gave up 0 bases and V 3 bases, and 7 bases lay outside the gene matches. Here the CDR3 DNA reads TGTGCCAGCAGTTTGAGAACCGGGACTAGCTCCTACGAGCAGTACTTC. Its protein is CASSLRTGTSSYEQYF.

This clonotype was seen ten or more times. J is TRBJ2-1 and V is TRBV7-2; D could derive from TRBD1 or TRBD2 (5 bases each). In germline, CDR1 is SGHTA, CDR2 FQGNSA. The V end was cut by 5 bases, the J end by 8 bases, with 16 bases between. This CDR3 has 14 amino acids. The CDR3 reads CASSPGLLVYEQFF. CDR3 in DNA: TGTGCCAGCAGCCCGGGGCTCTTAGTATATGAGCAGTTCTTC. Drawing the rest from reference TRBV7-2 and TRBJ2-1, the complete variable domain is GAGVSQSPSNKVTEKGKDVELRCDPISGHTALYWYRQSLGQGLEFLIYFQGNSAPDKSGLPSDRFSAERTGGSVSTLTIQRTQQEDSAVYLCASSPGLLVYEQFFGPGTRLTVL.

The rearrangement uses TRBV10-2 and TRBJ1-5; D gene unclear. The CDR3 is made up of 12 amino acids. The V end was cut by 7 bases, the J end by 9 bases, with 13 bases between. Germline CDR1 and CDR2: WSHSY and SAAADI. The CDR3 DNA sequence: TGCGCCAGCAAGCAGTCTGGGTCGCCCCAGCATTTT. It is translated as CASKQSGSPQHF.

The rearrangement links TRBV2 to TRBJ2-7; D uncertain. The CDR3 is made up of 12 amino acids. The ends were cut back, 8 bases at V and 2 bases at J, with 10 bases in the middle. Per the germline V gene, CDR1 is SNHLY and CDR2 is FYNNEI. CDR3 region: CASGPYPYEQYF. CDR3 nucleotides: TGTGCCAGCGGACCCTATCCCTACGAGCAGTACTTC.

Only a few counts were recorded for this clonotype. The genes are TRBV5-1 and TRBJ1-3, with D unclear. The CDR3 runs to 16 residues. Germline CDR1 and CDR2: SGHRS and YFSETQ. Trimming pared 1 base from V and 1 base from J, leaving 12 bases between. Written as DNA, the CDR3 is TGCGCCAGCAGCTTGTCCCCACCGGGGTCTGGAAACACCATATATTTT. This encodes CASSLSPPGSGNTIYF.

Ten or more counts support this clonotype. The chain employs TRBV5-1 and TRBJ2-2, with 8 bases matching TRBD1. Germline-derived CDR1 and CDR2 are SGHRS and YFSETQ. V shed 4 bases, J shed 0 bases, and the junction held 2 bases outside the gene matches. The CDR3 is 15 amino acids. In DNA form, the CDR3 reads TGCGCCAGCAGCCGGGGACAGGCGAACACCGGGGAGCTGTTTTTT. It codes for CASSRGQANTGELFF. Full variable domain (outside the CDR3, taken from reference TRBV5-1 and TRBJ2-2): KAGVTQTPRYLIKTRGQQVTLSCSPISGHRSVSWYQQTPGQGLQFLFEYFSETQRNKGNFPGRFSGRQFSNSRSEMNVSTLELGDSALYLCASSRGQANTGELFFGEGSRLTVL.

This clonotype was detected only a few times. This chain links TRBV28 with TRBJ2-7, with D perhaps matching TRBD1 or TRBD2 (5 bases each). V lost 6 bases to trimming and J lost 4 bases, with 19 bases between them. This CDR3 has 15 amino acids. Germline CDR1 MDHEN, CDR2 SYDVKM. The CDR3 sequence is CASRHQAGAPYEQYF. The CDR3 nucleotides read TGTGCCAGCAGACACCAGGCCGGGGCCCCATACGAGCAGTACTTC.

The chain joins TRBV5-8 to TRBJ1-2; D call uncertain. Germline CDR1 reads SGHTS; CDR2 reads YDEGEE. Deletions cut 2 bases from V and 3 bases from J, with 8 bases between. The CDR3 consists of 13 residues. In nucleotides, the CDR3 is TGTGCCAGCAGCTTCTTCGGGCACTATGGCTACACCTTC. Residues: CASSFFGHYGYTF.

The table lists this clonotype with many counts. V gene TRBV15 combines with J gene TRBJ1-5; no definite D call. CDR3 size: 13 residues. The V end was cut by 0 bases, the J end by 6 bases, with 6 bases between. Germline V gene lookup returns CDR1 LNHNV and CDR2 YYDKDF (reference sequence). The CDR3 sequence is CATSRDRRQPQHF. CDR3 bases: TGTGCCACCAGCAGAGATCGGCGTCAGCCCCAGCATTTT.

This sequence joins TRBV19 and TRBJ2-6; no definite D call. Per germline, CDR1 LNHDA and CDR2 SQIVND (reference sequence). This CDR3 has 13 residues. Trimming stripped 5 bases from V and 0 bases from J, with 2 bases between. The CDR3 loop is CASSGSGANVLTF. The CDR3 DNA follows: TGTGCCAGTAGTGGCTCTGGGGCCAACGTCCTGACTTTC.

The sample holds many counts of this clonotype. This chain uses TRBV20-1 with TRBJ2-1, with 10 bases identical to TRBD1. The germline gives CDR1 DFQATT, CDR2 SNEGSKA (reference sequence). Trimming at V came to 0 bases and at J to 4 bases, leaving 6 bases not matched to a gene. The CDR3 runs 16 residues. The CDR3 DNA is TGCAGTGCTAGAGATAGCGACAGGGGGCCTTACAATGAGCAGTTCTTC. Translating it yields CSARDSDRGPYNEQFF.

This clonotype appeared many times. The chain carries TRBV15 and TRBJ2-7, with D possibly TRBD1 on 6 matching bases. V was clipped by 0 bases and J by 2 bases, with 11 bases between them. Germline-derived CDR1 and CDR2 are LNHNV and YYDKDF (reference sequence). This CDR3 contains 15 residues. The CDR3 is CATSRDTGYPYEQYF. The CDR3 coding sequence is TGTGCCACCAGCAGAGACACAGGGTATCCCTACGAGCAGTACTTC.

This clonotype was observed at least ten times. The chain joins TRBV7-9 to TRBJ2-1; perhaps TRBD2 as D (5 bases). The ends were cut back, 1 base at V and 4 bases at J, with 14 bases in the middle. In germline, CDR1 is SEHNR, CDR2 FQNEAQ (reference sequence). This CDR3 is 16 amino acids long. CDR3 coding DNA: TGTGCCAGCAGCTTAGTAGCTAGCAGACAATACAATGAGCAGTTCTTC. Amino acid sequence: CASSLVASRQYNEQFF.

The chain recombines TRBV12-3 or TRBV12-4 with TRBJ2-7; 9 bases match TRBD1. V shed 5 bases, J shed 1 base, and the junction held 3 bases outside the gene matches. The CDR3 loop spans 14 amino acids. The CDR3 protein is CASSRDRVSYEQYF. The CDR3 coding sequence is TGTGCCAGCAGTCGGGACAGGGTATCCTACGAGCAGTACTTC.

This rearrangement joins TRBV28 to TRBJ2-5; a weak D match, TRBD1 (5 bases). Germline CDR1 MDHEN, CDR2 SYDVKM. The V end lost 1 base, the J end lost 2 bases, and 11 bases lay between the germline ends. This CDR3 contains 15 residues. The CDR3 bases are TGTGCCAGCAGTTTATTTCGACAGAGACAAGAGACCCAGTACTTC. This translates into CASSLFRQRQETQYF.

This clonotype has only a few counts. V is TRBV5-1 and J is TRBJ2-3, with 8 bases matching TRBD2. Germline trimming cut 4 bases from V and 6 bases from J; bases unmatched to any gene: 7. From germline, CDR1 is SGHRS and CDR2 YFSETQ. CDR3 size: 14 residues. The CDR3 here is CASSLERESDTQYF. The CDR3 DNA follows: TGCGCCAGCAGCCTCGAGCGGGAGTCCGATACGCAGTATTTT.

The chain couples TRBV20-1 to TRBJ2-2; D unresolved. CDR1 and CDR2 from the germline V gene are DFQATT and SNEGSKA (reference sequence). V lost 1 base and J 0 bases, leaving 12 bases between the germline ends. CDR3 length equals 16 residues. The chain's CDR3 is CSARGAGIANTGELFF. CDR3 bases: TGCAGTGCTAGAGGGGCAGGTATAGCGAACACCGGGGAGCTGTTTTTT.

The chain combines TRBV5-1 with TRBJ2-3; D is undetermined. The CDR3 runs 14 residues. Germline V lookup: CDR1 SGHRS, CDR2 YFSETQ. V was pared by 0 bases and J by 5 bases, with 10 bases between. The DNA for the CDR3 is TGCGCCAGCAGCTTGGCGGCCATTCAAGATACGCAGTATTTT. Its protein product is CASSLAAIQDTQYF.

J is TRBJ2-5 and V is TRBV7-6, with TRBD2 identical over 9 bases. This CDR3 contains 18 residues. Germline CDR1 reads SGHVS; CDR2 reads FNYEAQ. Trimming took 1 base from V and 5 from J; bases not matched to a gene: 14. CDR3 nucleotides: TGTGCCAGCAGCTTAGAAGGAGTAGCGGGAGAGTTTTGGGAGACCCAGTACTTC. Translation: CASSLEGVAGEFWETQYF.

This chain uses TRBV9 with TRBJ2-1; D unresolved. Germline V CDR1 and CDR2: SGDLS, YYNGEE. The CDR3 spans 13 residues. Trimming removed 1 base from V and 6 bases from J, with 8 bases in between. The CDR3 coding sequence is TGTGCCAGCAGCGTAACCAGCCTCAATGAGCAGTTCTTC. The encoded protein is CASSVTSLNEQFF.

The V call is TRBV21-1, the J call TRBJ1-4; the DNA was not compared with TRBD1, the D call given in the table. TRBV21-1 is flagged as a pseudogene. This CDR3 contains 19 residues. CDR3 bases: TGTGCCAGCAGCAAAGCGAGAGAGGGGATCCCCACAACTAATGAAAAACTGTTTTTT. It translates to CASSKAREGIPTTNEKLFF.

This clonotype was seen ten or more times. The chain recombines TRBV4-2 with TRBJ2-3; D uncertain. V lost 4 bases to trimming and J lost 4 bases, with 9 bases between them. The CDR3 runs 13 residues. Germline V gene sequence: CDR1 LGHNA, CDR2 YNFKEQ. The CDR3 nucleotides read TGTGCCAGCAGCCGGGCACCCTCAGATACGCAGTATTTT. Protein: CASSRAPSDTQYF.

V usage is TRBV3-1 and J usage is TRBJ2-3; D remains ambiguous. Per the germline V gene, CDR1 is LGHDT and CDR2 is YNNKEL (reference sequence). This CDR3 spans 13 amino acids. This CDR3 is CPRSQRGTDTQYF. In DNA form, the CDR3 reads TGTCCCCGCAGCCAGCGAGGCACAGATACGCAGTATTTT.

The sample holds a few counts of this clonotype. V gene TRBV11-2 combines with J gene TRBJ2-3; tentatively, D is TRBD2 (6 bases). V was trimmed by 5 bases and J by 2 bases, leaving 11 bases between them. The V gene's germline CDR1 is SGHAT and CDR2 FQNNGV. This CDR3 has 14 amino acids. The CDR3 nucleotides are TGTGCCAGCAGCGGGACTCTCCCCACAGATACGCAGTATTTT. Encoded protein: CASSGTLPTDTQYF.

This clonotype occurred many times. The chain is built from TRBV12-3 or TRBV12-4 and TRBJ1-3; possibly TRBD1 for D (5 bases). CDR3 length: 16 amino acids. V was shortened by 1 base and J by 0 bases, with 10 bases between the two germline ends. CDR3: CASSLVGTNSGNTIYF. CDR3 nucleotide sequence: TGTGCCAGCAGTTTAGTCGGGACCAACTCTGGAAACACCATATATTTT.

This clonotype has a count of ten or more. The chain employs TRBV30 and TRBJ2-1; 13 bases fit TRBD2. From germline, CDR1 is GTSNPN and CDR2 SVGIG (reference sequence). This CDR3 has 15 residues. Trimming at V came to 5 bases and at J to 7 bases, leaving 8 bases not matched to a gene. CDR3 protein: CAWQLAGGLLNEQFF. In DNA, the CDR3 is TGTGCCTGGCAACTAGCGGGGGGGCTACTGAATGAGCAGTTCTTC.

This clonotype was detected ten times or more. The rearrangement links TRBV12-3 or TRBV12-4 to TRBJ2-2; 14 nucleotides match TRBD2. V shed 5 bases and J 6 bases; nucleotides not matched to a gene: 8. This CDR3 is 17 amino acids long. The CDR3 here is CASSRGLAGVFAGELFF. DNA of the CDR3: TGTGCCAGCAGTCGGGGACTAGCGGGAGTTTTTGCCGGGGAGCTGTTTTTT.

This clonotype has a count of ten or more. The V gene is TRBV20-1, the J gene TRBJ1-5, with D tentatively TRBD1 (6 bases). Between the trimmed V and J ends, which lost 6 bases and 0 bases, there was a span of 9 bases. The CDR3 covers 13 residues. Germline V CDR1 and CDR2: DFQATT, SNEGSKA (reference sequence). The CDR3 DNA follows: TGCAGTGCCGGGACAAATAGCAATCAGCCCCAGCATTTT. It codes for CSAGTNSNQPQHF.

This clonotype was detected ten times or more. The V and J genes are TRBV12-3 or TRBV12-4 and TRBJ2-7; the match to TRBD1 covers 8 bases. The CDR3 length is 13 residues. V lost 3 bases, J lost 3 bases, and 1 base stayed unmatched. The CDR3 nucleotides read TGTGCCAGCAGTTTTGACAGGGGCTACGAGCAGTACTTC. Its translation: CASSFDRGYEQYF.